A single sample gave rise to the 24 T cell receptor beta chains below, sequenced in a study of T cell repertoires in cytomegalovirus infection. TCRdb independently ran MiXCR on the reads; one entry per CDR3 protein. The table records more than 650,000 distinct CDR3 sequences, 35% to 45% of them present only once. The material sequenced was PBMCs. These receptors all come from a human donor in good health (CMV status not recorded). Some clones in this sample may be carry-over from other donors' samples.

This clonotype has only a few counts. The rearrangement joins TRBV12-3 or TRBV12-4 to TRBJ1-3, with D possibly being TRBD1 (6 bases). This CDR3 is built from 14 residues. The V end was cut by 6 bases, the J end by 0 bases, with 9 bases between. The CDR3 reads CASSHRDSGNTIYF. Written as DNA, the CDR3 is TGTGCCAGCAGCCACAGGGACTCTGGAAACACCATATATTTT.

As to this clonotype: A junction end diverges from the germline sequence, so it may reflect a read error. The CDR3 DNA reads TGTGTCAGCATCCCCCCAGCTTCTGGAAACACCATATATTTT. Residues: CVSIPPASGNTIYF. The chain has TRBV7-2 and TRBJ1-3; the D is unclear. The germline gives CDR1 SGHTA, CDR2 FQGNSA. CDR3 length: 14 amino acids.

As concerns this clonotype: At one end, the junction sequence differs from germline, possibly due to a read error. This rearrangement joins TRBV27 to TRBJ2-3; D may be TRBD1 (5 bases). CDR1 and CDR2 from the germline V gene are MNHEY and SMNVEV (reference sequence). This CDR3 region has 15 residues. CDR3 DNA: TGTGACAGCAGTTTCCAAGGGGTGATCACAGATACGCAGTATTTT. Residues: CDSSFQGVITDTQYF.

V gene TRBV19 combines with J gene TRBJ2-2, with 7 bases matching TRBD1. V gave up 5 bases and J gave up 6 bases; unmatched junction bases: 9. CDR3 length: 15 residues. CDR1 and CDR2 from the germline V gene are LNHDA and SQIVND (reference sequence). The CDR3 region has the DNA TGTGCCAGTAGTGGCCGGACAGGAGGTGCCGGGGAGCTGTTTTTT. Translated, it gives CASSGRTGGAGELFF.

This clonotype has just a few counts. The chain carries TRBV7-3 and TRBJ2-2, with D perhaps TRBD1 (6 bases). Germline V CDR1 and CDR2: SGHTA, FQGTGA. This CDR3 is 13 amino acids long. With 5 bases removed from V and 6 bases from J, the gap between germline ends came to 10 bases. Here the CDR3 reads CASSTRGSGELFF. In DNA form, the CDR3 reads TGTGCCAGCAGCACCAGGGGTTCCGGGGAGCTGTTTTTT.

Many counts were recorded for this clonotype. V usage is TRBV7-6 and J usage is TRBJ2-3; 14 bases are shared with TRBD2. This CDR3 has 15 amino acids. The germline V gene encodes CDR1 SGHVS and CDR2 FNYEAQ. V gave up 5 bases and J gave up 5 bases; unmatched junction bases: 3. The CDR3 sequence is CASSPGLAGVDTQYF. The CDR3 DNA reads as TGTGCCAGCAGCCCGGGACTAGCGGGAGTAGATACGCAGTATTTT.

The rearrangement uses TRBV19 and TRBJ1-3; D gene uncertain. This CDR3 is 12 amino acids long. Trimming took off 8 bases at V and 3 bases at J, with 8 bases between the two ends. Per germline, CDR1 LNHDA and CDR2 SQIVND (reference sequence). The CDR3 DNA sequence: TGTGCCAGTTCCACACTTGGAAACACCATATATTTT. Protein product: CASSTLGNTIYF.

The chain has TRBV7-9 and TRBJ1-3; D perhaps matches TRBD1 (5 bases). The CDR3 consists of 17 residues. V lost 5 bases, J lost 0 bases, and 17 bases lay in between. Germline assignment: CDR1 SEHNR and CDR2 FQNEAQ (reference sequence). CDR3 region: CASSPGLQLRSGNTIYF. In nucleotides, the CDR3 is TGTGCCAGCAGCCCGGGACTCCAGCTCCGCTCTGGAAACACCATATATTTT.

The chain uses TRBV24-1 and TRBJ2-3; D is unclear. Looked up from germline, CDR1 is KGHDR and CDR2 is SFDVKD. The CDR3 loop spans 15 amino acids. Trimming pared 6 bases from V and 4 bases from J, leaving 16 bases between. In DNA form, the CDR3 reads TGTGCCACCAGTAAGATCGACGAGATCGCAGATACGCAGTATTTT. Encoded protein: CATSKIDEIADTQYF.

This rearrangement joins TRBV7-2 to TRBJ2-5; D is ambiguous. Trimming removed 5 bases from V and 4 bases from J, with 11 bases in between. The germline V gene has CDR1 SGHTA and CDR2 FQGNSA. The CDR3 sequence is 13 residues long. The CDR3 DNA is TGTGCCAGCAGCCTCGATTTTGGAGAGACCCAGTACTTC. Translation: CASSLDFGETQYF.

The chain links TRBV20-1 to TRBJ2-5; possibly TRBD2 for D (6 bases). V shed 6 bases and J shed 4 bases, with 18 bases lying between them. Germline V gene data show CDR1 as DFQATT and CDR2 as SNEGSKA (reference sequence). The CDR3 extends over 14 amino acids. The CDR3 region is CSAPDYAHVETQYF. The CDR3 nucleotides are TGCAGTGCCCCGGACTACGCTCATGTAGAGACCCAGTACTTC.

This clonotype was recorded at least ten times. The chain joins TRBV7-2 to TRBJ1-5; D gene ambiguous. Trimming cost V 8 bases and J 9 bases, with 17 bases left between them. Germline loops: CDR1 SGHTA, CDR2 FQGNSA. The CDR3 covers 13 residues. CDR3 in amino acids: CASGLSGNTPQHF. CDR3 nucleotides: TGTGCCAGCGGTCTGTCGGGGAATACGCCCCAGCATTTT.

CDR3 DNA sequence: TGCGCCAGCAGCTTGCAGATTGGACTAGCACGGGGAGATACGCAGTATTTT. Residues: CASSLQIGLARGDTQYF. The gene calls are TRBV5-1 and TRBJ2-3, with 8 bases matching TRBD2. Looked up from germline, CDR1 is SGHRS and CDR2 is YFSETQ. Losses at the gene ends were 1 base for V and 5 bases for J; bases not matched to a gene: 12. The CDR3 totals 17 residues.

This clonotype has only a few counts. This chain joins TRBV24-1 and TRBJ2-2; 8 nucleotides match TRBD1. With 7 bases clipped from V and 2 bases from J, the junction kept 5 bases outside the gene matches. The CDR3 runs 15 residues. The V gene's germline CDR1 is KGHDR and CDR2 SFDVKD. CDR3 bases: TGTGCCACCAGCCGACAGGGGCTCAACACCGGGGAGCTGTTTTTT. This encodes CATSRQGLNTGELFF.

The V gene is TRBV11-2, the J gene TRBJ1-1, with D possibly being TRBD1 (5 bases). The CDR3 extends over 14 amino acids. Trimming shortened V by 4 bases and J by 11 bases, and 20 bases separated the two germline ends. Germline CDR1 and CDR2: SGHAT and FQNNGV. CDR3 amino acids: CASSSTVGLWDAFF. The CDR3, as DNA: TGTGCCAGCAGCTCGACAGTTGGATTATGGGACGCTTTCTTT.

This clonotype was seen once. The CDR3 coding sequence is TGTGCCATCAGTGAAGGGATCCCTAGCGGGAACACCGGGGAGCTGTTTTTT. This translates into CAISEGIPSGNTGELFF. The J gene is TRBJ2-2, the V gene TRBV10-3; 7 positions match TRBD2. This CDR3 region has 17 residues. V gave up 3 bases and J gave up 1 base; unmatched junction bases: 8. Germline CDR1 reads ENHRY; CDR2 reads SYGVKD.

Details on this clonotype: This could be a read error, since a much larger clone is one nucleotide away. The missing conserved phenylalanine or tryptophan at the end of this CDR3 makes a read error likely. The rearrangement links TRBV7-2 to TRBJ2-5; D not certain. Trimming left V 4 bases short and J 2 bases short, with 2 bases between. The CDR3 covers 11 residues. CDR1 SGHTA and CDR2 FQGNSA come from the germline V gene. The CDR3, as DNA: TGTGCCAGCAGCTGGCAAGAGACCCAGTACTTA. Translation gives CASSWQETQYL.

This sequence joins TRBV14 and TRBJ2-1; D remains unclear. Between the trimmed V and J ends, which lost 4 bases and 0 bases, there was a span of 13 bases. This CDR3 comprises 16 residues. Germline V lookup: CDR1 SGHDN, CDR2 FVKESK. CDR3 in DNA: TGTGCCAGCAGCCCCCGAAAGGGAAGCTCCTACAATGAGCAGTTCTTC. Protein product: CASSPRKGSSYNEQFF.

The J gene is TRBJ1-2, the V gene TRBV2, with a possible D match to TRBD1 (5 bases). Germline lookup yields CDR1 SNHLY and CDR2 FYNNEI. The CDR3 covers 17 residues. V lost 2 bases and J lost 3, with 19 bases in between. CDR3 DNA: TGTGCCAGCAGTGAAACGCTAACGGGGACCTTGGACTATGGCTACACCTTC. It encodes CASSETLTGTLDYGYTF.

This clonotype was detected a few times. The chain is built from TRBV28 and TRBJ2-7; no clear D. V shed 2 bases and J shed 3 bases, with 8 bases lying between them. Germline CDR1 and CDR2: MDHEN and SYDVKM. The CDR3 consists of 13 residues. CDR3 in DNA: TGTGCCAGCAGTTTAAGGGTCGTCTACGAGCAGTACTTC. This encodes CASSLRVVYEQYF.

The gene calls are TRBV3-1 and TRBJ1-2; 7 nucleotides line up with TRBD1. From germline, CDR1 is LGHDT and CDR2 YNNKEL (reference sequence). The CDR3 is 18 residues long. Unmatched junction bases numbered 10, after V lost 0 bases and J lost 0 bases. The CDR3 DNA is TGTGCCAGCAGCCAAGATGAAGGGGACAGAATTACTAACTATGGCTACACCTTC. As protein: CASSQDEGDRITNYGYTF. Drawing the rest from reference TRBV3-1 and TRBJ1-2, the complete variable domain is DTAVSQTPKYLVTQMGNDKSIKCEQNLGHDTMYWYKQDSKKFLKIMFSYNNKELIINETVPNRFSPKSPDKAHLNLHINSLELGDSAVYFCASSQDEGDRITNYGYTFGSGTRLTVV.

The chain is built from TRBV28 and TRBJ2-5; possibly TRBD1 for D (5 bases). The V end was cut by 8 bases, the J end by 1 base, with 11 bases between. This CDR3 has 13 residues. Germline CDR1 is MDHEN and CDR2 is SYDVKM. The CDR3 sequence is CASGPQGQETQYF. The CDR3 nucleotides read TGTGCCAGCGGACCTCAGGGCCAAGAGACCCAGTACTTC.

This clonotype was picked up a small number of times. The gene calls are TRBV4-1 and TRBJ1-2; 10 bases are shared with TRBD1. The CDR3 has 15 residues. Unmatched junction bases numbered 7, after V lost 1 base and J lost 8 bases. Germline loops: CDR1 MGHRA, CDR2 YSYEKL. The CDR3 DNA sequence: TGCGCCAGCAGCCAAGCGGGACAGGGGCGTCAAGGCTACACCTTC. Translation gives CASSQAGQGRQGYTF.

V usage is TRBV6-2 or TRBV6-3 and J usage is TRBJ2-1; the match to TRBD1 covers 9 bases. The V and J ends lost 7 bases and 5 bases, in that order; junction bases with no gene match: 6. This CDR3 contains 14 residues. In germline, CDR1 is MNHEY, CDR2 SVGEGT. The CDR3 spells CASTGQGTNNEQFF. The DNA of the CDR3 is TGTGCCAGCACTGGACAGGGGACTAACAATGAGCAGTTCTTC.